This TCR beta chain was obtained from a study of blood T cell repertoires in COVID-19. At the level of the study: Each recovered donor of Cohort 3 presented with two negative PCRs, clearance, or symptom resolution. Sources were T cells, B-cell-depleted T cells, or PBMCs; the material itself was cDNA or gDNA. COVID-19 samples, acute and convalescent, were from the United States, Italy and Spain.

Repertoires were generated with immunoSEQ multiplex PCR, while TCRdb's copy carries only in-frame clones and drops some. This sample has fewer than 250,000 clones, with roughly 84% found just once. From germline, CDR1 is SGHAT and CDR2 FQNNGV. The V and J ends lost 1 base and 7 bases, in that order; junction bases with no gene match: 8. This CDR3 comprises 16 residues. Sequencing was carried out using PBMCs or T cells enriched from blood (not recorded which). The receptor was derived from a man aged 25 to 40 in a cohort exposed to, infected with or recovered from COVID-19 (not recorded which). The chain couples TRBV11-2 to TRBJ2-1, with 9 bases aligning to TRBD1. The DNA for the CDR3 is TGTGCCAGCAGCTTAGGGGGGCACAGGGGGCGTAATGAGCAGTTCTTC. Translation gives CASSLGGHRGRNEQFF.